Sequencing of this TCR beta chain was carried out in a study of cytomegalovirus exposure and HLA in healthy donors. Study results and caveats: Rare sequences made up most TCRs, while some public TCRs were found in many donors. As immune exposure information, only CMV serostatus was available. Based on reports, TCR beta sequences accurately predicted HLA-A and HLA-B alleles for most subjects.

This clone was observed a handful of times. The antigen remains unidentified. The germline gives CDR1 SQVTM, CDR2 ANQGSEA. V gave up 6 bases and J gave up 7 bases, with 18 bases separating them. The CDR3 length is 14 residues. Primers for the PCR totalled 60 Vbeta and 13 Jbeta. Using immunoSEQ multiplex PCR, the repertoire was profiled, and TCRdb retains in-frame clones only, with some absent. The table shows roughly 78,000 clones, with less than 75% occurring only once. This clonotype was obtained from a man younger than 45 in good health and CMV-seropositive. Sequencing was performed on PBMCs. This rearrangement joins TRBV29-1 to TRBJ2-2; TRBD2 is a possible D gene (6 bases). The CDR3 loop reads CSVQDRGGIGELFF. The CDR3 DNA sequence: TGCAGCGTCCAGGACCGTGGAGGGATCGGGGAGCTGTTTTTT.